The 8 T cell receptor beta chains given below trace back to one sample, sequenced in a study of blood T cell repertoires in COVID-19. Generated by immunoSEQ multiplex PCR, the TCRdb table keeps only in-frame clones and is missing some. The sample has more than 200,000 clones; approximately 90% are singletons. The sequenced sample consisted of peripheral blood. The receptors come from a man of 80 years or more with acute or convalescent COVID-19.

This clone was observed a few times. The same CDR3 can be traced to other DNA sequences in this sample. V usage is TRBV18 and J usage is TRBJ2-6; D call uncertain. The CDR3 extends over 14 amino acids. V was shortened by 3 bases and J by 0 bases, with 3 bases between the two germline ends. The germline CDR1 and CDR2 sequences are KGHSH and LQKENI. The chain's CDR3 is CASSPSSGANVLTF. The CDR3, as DNA: TGTGCCAGCTCACCTAGCTCTGGGGCCAACGTCCTGACTTTC.

The CDR3, as DNA: TGTGCCGCTTCCGGGCTAGCGGGAGTCGGGGAGCTGTTTTTT. Translated, it gives CAASGLAGVGELFF. The rearrangement links TRBV4-2 to TRBJ2-2, with 10 bases that match TRBD2. This CDR3 comprises 14 residues. V trimming: 11 bases; J trimming: 7 bases; junction bases outside the gene matches: 10. Germline CDR1 reads LGHNA; CDR2 reads YNFKEQ.

This clone appeared a single time. This chain connects TRBV7-8 to TRBJ2-7; 7 bases map to TRBD1. Germline trimming cut 0 bases from V and 4 bases from J; bases unmatched to any gene: 6. Germline lookup yields CDR1 SGHVS and CDR2 FQNEAQ. This CDR3 has 15 amino acids. The CDR3 nucleotides read TGTGCCAGCAGCTTAGCGGTTGGGACAGAGTACGAGCAGTACTTC. Protein: CASSLAVGTEYEQYF.

This clone was seen a single time. At one end the junction does not follow the germline gene, possibly because of a read error. This chain joins TRBV5-1 and TRBJ2-5; 9 bases are a match to TRBD2. There are 17 residues in the CDR3. Germline V CDR1 and CDR2: SGHRS, YFSETQ. DNA of the CDR3: TGCGCCAGCAGCCCCGGGGGGAGAGCGGGAGGCCAAGGGACCCAGTACTTC. It specifies CASSPGGRAGGQGTQYF.

This chain joins TRBV28 and TRBJ2-1, with 12 bases fitting TRBD2. Germline-derived CDR1 and CDR2 are MDHEN and SYDVKM. The CDR3 has 16 amino acids. After removal of 2 bases from V and 6 bases from J, the junction contained 5 bases not matched to a gene. CDR3 residues: CASSLSRTSGINEQFF. The CDR3 DNA follows: TGTGCCAGCAGTTTAAGTAGGACTAGCGGGATCAATGAGCAGTTCTTC.

The chain couples TRBV25-1 to TRBJ1-5; no clear D. Germline CDR1 MGHDK, CDR2 SYGVNS. The CDR3 spans 15 residues. Trimming took off 1 base at V and 5 bases at J, with 12 bases between the two ends. CDR3 amino acids: CASSEFREGDQPQHF. The CDR3 nucleotides are TGTGCCAGCAGTGAATTTAGGGAGGGCGATCAGCCCCAGCATTTT.

V gene TRBV6-6 combines with J gene TRBJ2-3; 8 bases fit TRBD2. The germline V gene encodes CDR1 MNHNY and CDR2 SVGAGI (reference sequence). The CDR3 totals 15 residues. V lost 5 bases and J lost 8; bases outside the gene matches: 12. The CDR3 here is CASSSPTSDGGTQYF. The CDR3 region has the DNA TGTGCCAGCAGTAGCCCGACTAGCGACGGCGGTACGCAGTATTTT.

This chain uses TRBV30 with TRBJ1-6; a weak D match, TRBD1 (6 bases). This CDR3 spans 13 amino acids. V lost 5 bases and J lost 6, with 11 bases in between. The V gene's germline CDR1 is GTSNPN and CDR2 SVGIG (reference sequence). CDR3 nucleotides: TGTGCCTGGTCCACAGGGAGTAATTCACCCCTCCACTTT. Protein: CAWSTGSNSPLHF. Together with reference TRBV30 and TRBJ1-6, the CDR3 gives the full variable domain: SQTIHQWPATLVQPVGSPLSLECTVEGTSNPNLYWYRQAAGRGLQLLFYSVGIGQISSEVPQNLSASRPQDRQFILSSKKLLLSDSGFYLCAWSTGSNSPLHFGNGTRLTVT.